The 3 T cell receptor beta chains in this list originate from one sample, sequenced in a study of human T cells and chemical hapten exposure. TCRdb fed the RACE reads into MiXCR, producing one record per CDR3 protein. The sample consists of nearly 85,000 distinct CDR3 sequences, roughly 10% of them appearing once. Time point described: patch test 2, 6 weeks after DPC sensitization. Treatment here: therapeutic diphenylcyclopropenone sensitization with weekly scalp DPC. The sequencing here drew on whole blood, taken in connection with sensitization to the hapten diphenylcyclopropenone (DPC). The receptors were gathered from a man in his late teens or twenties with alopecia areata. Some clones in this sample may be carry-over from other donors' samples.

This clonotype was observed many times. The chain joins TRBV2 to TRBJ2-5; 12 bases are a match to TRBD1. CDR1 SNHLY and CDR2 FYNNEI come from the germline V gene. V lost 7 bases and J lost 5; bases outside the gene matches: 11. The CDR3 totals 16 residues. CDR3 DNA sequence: TGTGCCAGCAATCCGGGACAGGGGGCGTTCCGCGAGACCCAGTACTTC. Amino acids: CASNPGQGAFRETQYF. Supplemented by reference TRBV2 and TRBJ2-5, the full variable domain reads EPEVTQTPSHQVTQMGQEVILRCVPISNHLYFYWYRQILGQKVEFLVSFYNNEISEKSEIFDDQFSVERPDGSNFTLKIRSTKLEDSAMYFCASNPGQGAFRETQYFGPGTRLLVL.

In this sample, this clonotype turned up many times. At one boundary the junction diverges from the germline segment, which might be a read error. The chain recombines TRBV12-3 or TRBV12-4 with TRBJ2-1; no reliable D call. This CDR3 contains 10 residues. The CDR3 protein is CASSSRHQVF. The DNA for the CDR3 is TGTGCCAGCAGCTCACGACACCAGGTCTTC.

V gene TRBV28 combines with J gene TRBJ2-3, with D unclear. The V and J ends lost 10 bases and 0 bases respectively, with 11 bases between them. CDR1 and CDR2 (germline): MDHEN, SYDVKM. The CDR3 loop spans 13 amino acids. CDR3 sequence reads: CATSNPSTDTQYF. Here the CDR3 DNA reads TGTGCCACATCTAACCCTAGCACAGATACGCAGTATTTT.